These T cell receptor beta chains were read from a single sample in a study of T-cell memory formation after mild COVID-19. From the 5' RACE reads, TCRdb called clonotypes with MiXCR, one entry per CDR3 protein. Among a few hundred thousand distinct CDR3 sequences, roughly a tenth were seen once, and the ten largest hold around a fifth. The sample consisted of PBMCs or a T cell subset sorted from them (not recorded which). Source of these receptors: a man between 18 and 35 years old who had mild COVID-19 (a few samples of this study predate the infection). Cell type and time point are not known. Each CDR3 is given with its conserved first and last residue. D genes are given only for firm matches. Clone size, where shown, is once, few, many, or a class for clones that have expanded.

V gene	D gene	clone size	J gene	CDR3 DNA	CDR3 protein
TRBV12-3/TRBV12-4	-	few	TRBJ1-5	TGTGCCAGCAGTTTAGTCCTCGGCGGCAATCAGCCCCAGCATTTT	CASSLVLGGNQPQHF
TRBV6-1	TRBD2	-	TRBJ2-2	TGTGCCAGCAGTTCCTCTCCGGGGGGGCCCGGGGAGCTGTTTTTT	CASSSSPGGPGELFF
TRBV9	-	-	TRBJ2-5	TGTGCCAGCAGCGTAACCGGGGGCCAAGAGACCCAGTACTTC	CASSVTGGQETQYF
TRBV10-3	-	-	TRBJ2-6	TGTGCCATCAGTGAATGGAGCGGGGCCAACGTCCTGACTTTC	CAISEWSGANVLTF
TRBV7-8	TRBD1	-	TRBJ2-1	TGTGCCAGCAGCCAGACAGGGCCTCCTTACAATGAGCAGTTCTTC	CASSQTGPPYNEQFF
TRBV7-2	TRBD2	many	TRBJ2-3	TGTGCCAGCCGACTAGCCGGACTAACAGATACGCAGTATTTT	CASRLAGLTDTQYF
TRBV24-1	TRBD2	once	TRBJ2-1	TGTGCCACCAGTGATCCCACTAGCGGGGGCTACAATGAGCAGTTCTTC	CATSDPTSGGYNEQFF
TRBV12-3/TRBV12-4	-	few	TRBJ1-2	TGTGCCAGCAGTTTAGGGGCGGGTTATGGCTACACCTTC	CASSLGAGYGYTF
TRBV5-1	TRBD1	-	TRBJ1-2	TGCGCCAGCAGCTCCGACAGGGTTGGCTACACCTTC	CASSSDRVGYTF
TRBV7-8	TRBD2	-	TRBJ2-7	TGTGCCAGCAGCTTGGCCGGGACTAGCTCCTACGAGCAGTACTTC	CASSLAGTSSYEQYF
TRBV11-2	TRBD1	-	TRBJ1-2	TGTGCCAGCAGCCCCCGGACAGGGGAAGGCTACACCTTC	CASSPRTGEGYTF
TRBV5-6	-	few	TRBJ1-1	TGTGCCAGCAGCGCCCCCGGGACAACCGACACTGAAGCTTTCTTT	CASSAPGTTDTEAFF
TRBV5-1	-	-	TRBJ2-7	TGCGCCAGCAGCTTTGGTAGGAACAGAGACTTCTCCGAGCAGTACTTC	CASSFGRNRDFSEQYF
TRBV2	-	-	TRBJ1-2	TGTGCCAGCAGTGAAGCGCAGAGGCACTATGGCTACACCTTC	CASSEAQRHYGYTF
TRBV7-2	TRBD2	-	TRBJ2-3	TGTGCCAGCAGCACACCCGCGGGGGGGGTAAGGGATACGCAGTATTTT	CASSTPAGGVRDTQYF
TRBV30	-	-	TRBJ1-4	TGTGCCTGGGCGGGGGCAACTAATGAAAAACTGTTTTTT	CAWAGATNEKLFF